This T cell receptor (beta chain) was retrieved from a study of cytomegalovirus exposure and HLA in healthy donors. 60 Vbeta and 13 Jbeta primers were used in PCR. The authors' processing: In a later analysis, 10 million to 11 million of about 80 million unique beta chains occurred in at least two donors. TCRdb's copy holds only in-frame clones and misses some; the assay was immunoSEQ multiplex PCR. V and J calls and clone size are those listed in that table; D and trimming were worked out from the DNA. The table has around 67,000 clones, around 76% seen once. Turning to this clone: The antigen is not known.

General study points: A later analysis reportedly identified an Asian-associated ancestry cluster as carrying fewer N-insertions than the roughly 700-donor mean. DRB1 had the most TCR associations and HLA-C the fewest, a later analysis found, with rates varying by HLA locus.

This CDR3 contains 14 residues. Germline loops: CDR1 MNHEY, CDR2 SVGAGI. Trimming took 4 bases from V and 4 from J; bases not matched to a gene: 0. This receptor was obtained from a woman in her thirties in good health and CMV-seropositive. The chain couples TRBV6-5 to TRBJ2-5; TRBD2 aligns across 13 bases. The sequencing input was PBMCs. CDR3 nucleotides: TGTGCCAGCAGTTGGACTAGCGGGAGAGAGACCCAGTACTTC. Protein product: CASSWTSGRETQYF.